This TCR beta chain is from a study of cytomegalovirus exposure and HLA in healthy donors. Findings and limits, study-wide: Among TCR sequences, most were rare, though some public TCRs appeared in many donors. According to a subsequent analysis, TCR clusters identified in the first cohort showed a tendency to co-occur across the approximately 120 validation repertoires.

To note about this clone: Its specificity is not known. The same CDR3 is also encoded by other DNA sequences in this sample.

Profiling relied on immunoSEQ multiplex PCR, and the TCRdb table lists in-frame clones only, not all of them. Altogether roughly 250,000 clones are present, nearly 90% being singletons, with the ten largest covering under 0.4%. Sequenced input: PBMCs. The TCR sequence derives from a woman younger than 35 in good health and CMV-seronegative.

The CDR3 sequence is CASSQASGRGTEAFF. The CDR3 bases are TGTGCCAGCAGCCAAGCCTCAGGGAGGGGAACTGAAGCTTTCTTT. V usage is TRBV14 and J usage is TRBJ1-1; possible D gene TRBD1, 5 bases. Germline CDR1 is SGHDN and CDR2 is FVKESK. V dropped 1 base and J dropped 5 bases, with 14 bases sitting between them. The CDR3 covers 15 residues.